This passage covers 26 T cell receptor beta chains from one sample sequenced in a study of beta chain features in type 1 diabetes. Study observations and caveats: Significant though moderate, a shortening of TCRB CDR3s appeared in all four CD4+ subsets of Type 1 diabetes patients.

Antigens of these TCRs are unknown. Expressed TCRB transcripts were sequenced after all isolated RNA was converted to cDNA. The data were produced by immunoSEQ multiplex PCR, yet TCRdb's version contains in-frame clones alone and is incomplete. Of around 280,000 clones listed, about 15% are singletons. Sequencing used naive CD4+ T cells from blood. These receptors all come from a man in his late teens or twenties with type 1 diabetes.

J is TRBJ2-2 and V is TRBV4-1; a possible D gene is TRBD2 (6 bases). The CDR3 loop spans 17 amino acids. The germline V and J ends were trimmed by 0 bases and 2 bases, with 13 bases remaining between them. Germline V gives CDR1 MGHRA, CDR2 YSYEKL. The CDR3 DNA is TGCGCCAGCAGCCAAGAGATTATAGCGGATAACACCGGGGAGCTGTTTTTT. It specifies CASSQEIIADNTGELFF.

This clone was seen a few times. This chain uses TRBV6-5 with TRBJ2-5; a weak D match, TRBD2 (6 bases). Germline V lookup: CDR1 MNHEY, CDR2 SVGAGI. This CDR3 is built from 13 residues. The V end lost 2 bases, the J end lost 4 bases, and 8 bases lay between the germline ends. The DNA for the CDR3 is TGTGCCAGCAGTTACCGGCGGGGAGAGACCCAGTACTTC. Protein product: CASSYRRGETQYF.

The V gene is TRBV30, the J gene TRBJ2-1; D is unclear. V shed 4 bases and J shed 1 base, with 2 bases lying between them. The CDR3 length is 11 residues. CDR1 is GTSNPN and CDR2 is SVGIG in the germline V gene (reference sequence). The CDR3 sequence is CAWTSYNEQFF. The CDR3 DNA reads TGTGCCTGGACTTCCTACAATGAGCAGTTCTTC. Full variable domain (rest looked up from reference TRBV30 and TRBJ2-1): SQTIHQWPATLVQPVGSPLSLECTVEGTSNPNLYWYRQAAGRGLQLLFYSVGIGQISSEVPQNLSASRPQDRQFILSSKKLLLSDSGFYLCAWTSYNEQFFGPGTRLTVL.

This clone was counted only a few times. The chain recombines TRBV9 with TRBJ2-6; D not certain. Germline CDR1 is SGDLS and CDR2 is YYNGEE. The CDR3 is made up of 17 amino acids. The V gene lost 0 bases and the J gene lost 0 bases, with 10 bases spanning the gap. DNA for the CDR3: TGTGCCAGCAGCGTAGGTAGAGGTCTCTCTGGGGCCAACGTCCTGACTTTC. Amino acids: CASSVGRGLSGANVLTF.

This clone was counted once. The chain links TRBV5-6 to TRBJ2-6; D gene unclear. Germline loops: CDR1 SGHDT, CDR2 YYEEEE. This CDR3 contains 18 residues. V lost 4 bases, J lost 0 bases, and 17 bases lay in between. The CDR3 reads CASSRPNSYLSGANVLTF. The CDR3 coding sequence is TGTGCCAGCAGCCGACCCAACAGTTACCTCTCTGGGGCCAACGTCCTGACTTTC. The whole variable domain, remainder taken from reference TRBV5-6 and TRBJ2-6, is DAGVTQSPTHLIKTRGQQVTLRCSPKSGHDTVSWYQQALGQGPQFIFQYYEEEERQRGNFPDRFSGHQFPNYSSELNVNALLLGDSALYLCASSRPNSYLSGANVLTFGAGSRLTVL.

V is TRBV30 and J is TRBJ2-2; 7 nucleotides match TRBD1. The germline gives CDR1 GTSNPN, CDR2 SVGIG (reference sequence). With 5 bases clipped from V and 4 bases from J, the junction kept 4 bases outside the gene matches. The CDR3 contains 13 residues. This chain's CDR3 is CAWSYRGTGELFF. DNA of the CDR3: TGTGCCTGGTCTTACAGGGGCACCGGGGAGCTGTTTTTT. The whole variable domain, filled in from reference TRBV30 and TRBJ2-2, reads SQTIHQWPATLVQPVGSPLSLECTVEGTSNPNLYWYRQAAGRGLQLLFYSVGIGQISSEVPQNLSASRPQDRQFILSSKKLLLSDSGFYLCAWSYRGTGELFFGEGSRLTVL.

This sequence joins TRBV7-2 and TRBJ2-7; the match to TRBD1 covers 7 bases. This CDR3 has 13 amino acids. CDR1 is SGHTA and CDR2 is FQGNSA in the germline V gene. J lost 8 bases, V lost 4 bases, and 8 bases had no gene match. CDR3 protein: CASSSRDRRKQYF. Here the CDR3 DNA reads TGTGCCAGCAGCTCCCGGGACAGAAGGAAGCAGTACTTC.

This clone has more than one count but fewer than ten. The rearrangement joins TRBV29-1 to TRBJ1-3; 7 nucleotides align to TRBD1. The germline V gene has CDR1 SQVTM and CDR2 ANQGSEA. Unmatched junction bases numbered 8, after V lost 6 bases and J lost 0 bases. The CDR3 spans 15 residues. The CDR3 DNA reads TGCAGCGTAATACAGGGGACCAACTCTGGAAACACCATATATTTT. Amino acid sequence: CSVIQGTNSGNTIYF.

J is TRBJ1-4 and V is TRBV7-9; no firm D call. This CDR3 comprises 14 residues. Germline CDR1 and CDR2: SEHNR and FQNEAQ (reference sequence). V lost 3 bases to trimming and J lost 8 bases, with 13 bases between them. The CDR3 region is CASSFYKGGEKLFF. The CDR3 DNA sequence: TGTGCCAGCAGCTTTTACAAGGGAGGGGAAAAACTGTTTTTT.

This chain links TRBV15 with TRBJ2-5; 9 positions match TRBD1. Germline-derived CDR1 and CDR2 are LNHNV and YYDKDF (reference sequence). The CDR3 is 14 residues long. The junction had 1 base not matched to a gene; V was cut back by 5 bases and J by 0 bases. The CDR3 region is CATSGQGYQETQYF. In nucleotides, the CDR3 is TGTGCCACCAGCGGACAGGGGTACCAAGAGACCCAGTACTTC.

J is TRBJ2-2 and V is TRBV30; 7 nucleotides agree with TRBD1. Trimming at V came to 4 bases and at J to 8 bases, leaving 7 bases not matched to a gene. The CDR3 consists of 13 residues. Looked up from germline, CDR1 is GTSNPN and CDR2 is SVGIG (reference sequence). CDR3 DNA sequence: TGTGCCTGGACCATAGGGACAGTTGGGGAGCTGTTTTTT. It encodes CAWTIGTVGELFF.

This clone was seen a handful of times. V gene TRBV19 combines with J gene TRBJ1-1, with 7 bases that match TRBD1. The CDR3 loop spans 14 amino acids. V lost 5 bases to trimming and J lost 1 base; unmatched junction nucleotides: 4. CDR1 is LNHDA, CDR2 SQIVND, per germline (reference sequence). CDR3 sequence (DNA): TGTGCCAGTAGTCTCCGGGACAGGAACACTGAAGCTTTCTTT. Amino acid sequence: CASSLRDRNTEAFF.

This clone was counted between two and nine times. The J gene is TRBJ2-1, the V gene TRBV5-4, with 8 positions matching TRBD2. CDR3 size: 15 residues. Germline CDR1 is SGHNT and CDR2 is YYREEE (reference sequence). Germline trimming cut 0 bases from V and 4 bases from J; bases unmatched to any gene: 3. The CDR3 region is CASSLGLAPYNEQFF. The CDR3 coding sequence is TGTGCCAGCAGCTTGGGACTAGCGCCTTACAATGAGCAGTTCTTC.

This chain joins TRBV9 and TRBJ2-5, with D perhaps TRBD2 (5 bases). The CDR3 is 15 amino acids. Trimming took off 4 bases at V and 5 bases at J, with 18 bases between the two ends. CDR1 is SGDLS, CDR2 YYNGEE, per germline. The CDR3: CASSPSGVRSETQYF. CDR3 DNA: TGTGCCAGCAGCCCCTCCGGGGTGAGATCGGAGACCCAGTACTTC.

This clone appeared a few times. CDR3 residues: CASSWSGTSGSNEQFF. The DNA of the CDR3 is TGCGCCAGCAGCTGGTCAGGGACTAGCGGGAGCAATGAGCAGTTCTTC. The chain has TRBV5-1 and TRBJ2-1; TRBD2 aligns across 14 bases. CDR1 and CDR2 (germline): SGHRS, YFSETQ. With V trimmed by 3 bases and J by 6 bases, 5 bases remained unmatched. The CDR3 sequence is 16 residues long.

The CDR3 nucleotides read TGCGCCAGCAGCACGGACAGGGGAAATGAGCAGTTCTTC. Translated, it gives CASSTDRGNEQFF. The rearrangement joins TRBV5-1 to TRBJ2-1, with 9 bases that match TRBD1. The V and J ends lost 4 bases and 7 bases, in that order; junction bases with no gene match: 3. This CDR3 comprises 13 residues. Germline CDR1 and CDR2: SGHRS and YFSETQ.

This clone was observed a few times. The genes are TRBV11-3 and TRBJ2-1; weak D call: TRBD2 (5 bases). From germline, CDR1 is SGHNT and CDR2 YENEEA. The V end was cut by 5 bases, the J end by 4 bases, with 15 bases between. The CDR3 extends over 15 amino acids. The CDR3 is CASSPGPGGYNEQFF. The CDR3 region has the DNA TGTGCCAGCAGCCCCGGCCCAGGAGGTTACAATGAGCAGTTCTTC.

This clone was seen more than once but under ten times. The chain has TRBV7-9 and TRBJ1-4, with D perhaps matching TRBD1 (6 bases). CDR3 length: 15 amino acids. Germline-derived CDR1 and CDR2 are SEHNR and FQNEAQ (reference sequence). V was pared by 1 base and J by 6 bases, with 12 bases between. The DNA for the CDR3 is TGTGCCAGCAGCTTAGAGGGGGGGTCGTATGAAAAACTGTTTTTT. Its protein is CASSLEGGSYEKLFF.

The chain has TRBV4-1 and TRBJ2-5; 10 bases map to TRBD2. The V segment lost 0 bases and the J segment 5 bases; nucleotides outside the gene matches: 12. Germline CDR1 reads MGHRA; CDR2 reads YSYEKL. The CDR3 runs to 18 residues. DNA for the CDR3: TGCGCCAGCAGCCAAGATCTCAATAAGCGGGAGGGCGAGGAGACCCAGTACTTC. Its protein product is CASSQDLNKREGEETQYF.

This clone was observed a handful of times. The chain carries TRBV5-1 and TRBJ2-1, with 9 positions matching TRBD2. The CDR3 spans 16 residues. Trimming took 7 bases from V and 1 from J; bases not matched to a gene: 9. Germline values: CDR1 SGHRS, CDR2 YFSETQ. The CDR3 region is CASGAASGMSYNEQFF. In nucleotides, the CDR3 is TGCGCCAGCGGGGCGGCTAGCGGGATGTCCTACAATGAGCAGTTCTTC.

This clone has only a few counts. The gene calls are TRBV9 and TRBJ2-3, with TRBD1 as a possible D gene (5 bases). The germline CDR1 and CDR2 sequences are SGDLS and YYNGEE. V was cut by 0 bases and J by 1 base, with 6 bases left in between. CDR3 length: 14 residues. The CDR3 nucleotides read TGTGCCAGCAGCGTAGTACAGGGCACAGATACGCAGTATTTT. This encodes CASSVVQGTDTQYF.

This clone was counted a few times. J is TRBJ1-6 and V is TRBV28; D not resolved. V was trimmed by 6 bases and J by 8 bases, leaving 20 bases between them. Germline assignment: CDR1 MDHEN and CDR2 SYDVKM. The CDR3 covers 16 residues. The CDR3 region is CASRHYLGLLDSPLHF. The CDR3 DNA reads TGTGCCAGCAGACACTACCTCGGACTTTTGGATTCACCCCTCCACTTT.

As DNA, the CDR3 is TGCGCCAGCAGCCCTCTAGGACAGGGTAATTCACCCCTCCACTTT. Encoded protein: CASSPLGQGNSPLHF. The chain recombines TRBV5-1 with TRBJ1-6, with 8 bases aligning to TRBD1. Germline CDR1 and CDR2: SGHRS and YFSETQ. J lost 6 bases, V lost 4 bases, and 6 bases had no gene match. This CDR3 has 15 residues.

In its sample, this clone was seen a few times. This sequence joins TRBV2 and TRBJ2-5; 7 bases map to TRBD1. J gave up 5 bases and V 5 bases, and 5 bases lay outside the gene matches. Germline CDR1 SNHLY, CDR2 FYNNEI. This CDR3 has 13 residues. CDR3 residues: CASSSGGSETQYF. DNA for the CDR3: TGTGCCAGCAGTTCAGGGGGTTCGGAGACCCAGTACTTC.

This clone was picked up a small number of times. V is TRBV10-3 and J is TRBJ2-2; D gene unclear. The length of the CDR3 is 17 residues. V lost 5 bases and J 2 bases, leaving 18 bases between the germline ends. Germline V gene data show CDR1 as ENHRY and CDR2 as SYGVKD. Here the CDR3 reads CAISSTRSPTNTGELFF. For the CDR3, the DNA is TGTGCCATCAGTTCAACCAGGTCCCCAACCAACACCGGGGAGCTGTTTTTT.

The gene calls are TRBV7-2 and TRBJ2-7; 10 bases fit TRBD1. The CDR3 is made up of 12 amino acids. CDR1 SGHTA and CDR2 FQGNSA come from the germline V gene. V shed 6 bases and J 6 bases; nucleotides not matched to a gene: 2. The CDR3 nucleotides read TGTGCCAGCAGGAGGACAGGGGGCGAGCAGTACTTC. It translates to CASRRTGGEQYF.